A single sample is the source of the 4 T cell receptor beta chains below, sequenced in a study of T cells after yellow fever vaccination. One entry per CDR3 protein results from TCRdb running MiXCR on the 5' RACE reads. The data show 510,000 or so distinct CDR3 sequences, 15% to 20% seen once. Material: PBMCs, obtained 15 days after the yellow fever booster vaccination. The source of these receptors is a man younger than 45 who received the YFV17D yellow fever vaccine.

The CDR3 DNA is TGTGCCTGGAGCGAGGGACTAGCGGGAGATACGCAGTATTTT. As protein: CAWSEGLAGDTQYF. This chain joins TRBV30 and TRBJ2-3; the match to TRBD2 covers 12 bases. CDR1 and CDR2 (germline): GTSNPN, SVGIG (reference sequence). The V gene end was trimmed by 3 bases and the J gene end by 5 bases; junction bases not matched to a gene: 3. The CDR3 consists of 14 residues.

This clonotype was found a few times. In nucleotides, the CDR3 is TGTGCCAGCAGCCCCCTGGTAGCGGGGCTCACCGGGGAGCTGTTTTTT. Its translation: CASSPLVAGLTGELFF. The chain has TRBV7-3 and TRBJ2-2; 8 bases fit TRBD2. V dropped 5 bases and J dropped 4; count of bases not matched to a gene: 9. Germline CDR1 and CDR2: SGHTA and FQGTGA. The length of the CDR3 is 16 residues.

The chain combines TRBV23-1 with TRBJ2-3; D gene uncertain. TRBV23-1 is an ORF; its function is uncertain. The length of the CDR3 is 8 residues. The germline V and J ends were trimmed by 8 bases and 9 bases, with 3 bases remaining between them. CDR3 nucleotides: TGCGCCAGCCTGACGCAGTATTTT. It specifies CASLTQYF.

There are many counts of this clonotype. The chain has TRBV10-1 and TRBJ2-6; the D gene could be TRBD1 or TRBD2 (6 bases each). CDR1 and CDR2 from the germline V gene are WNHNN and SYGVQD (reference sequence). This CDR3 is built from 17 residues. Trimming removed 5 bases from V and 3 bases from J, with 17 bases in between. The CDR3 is CASSIDTGALGANVLTF. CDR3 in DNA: TGCGCCAGCAGTATCGACACGGGGGCGCTTGGGGCCAACGTCCTGACTTTC.